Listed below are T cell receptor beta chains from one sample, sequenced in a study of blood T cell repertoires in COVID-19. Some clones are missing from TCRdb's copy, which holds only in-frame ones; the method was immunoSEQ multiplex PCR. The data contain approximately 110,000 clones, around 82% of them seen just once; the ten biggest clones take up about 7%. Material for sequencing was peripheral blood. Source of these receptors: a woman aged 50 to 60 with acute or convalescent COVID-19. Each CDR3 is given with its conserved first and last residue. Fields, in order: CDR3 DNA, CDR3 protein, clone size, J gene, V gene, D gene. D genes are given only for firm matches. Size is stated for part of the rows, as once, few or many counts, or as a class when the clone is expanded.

cdr3_nt: TGTGCCAGCAGCTACAACAGGGATCAGCCCCAGCATTTT; cdr3_aa: CASSYNRDQPQHF; clone_size: -; j_call: TRBJ1-5; v_call: TRBV5-8; d_call: -
cdr3_nt: TGTGCCAGCAGCTTAGGCCTGGCGAACACTGAAGCTTTCTTT; cdr3_aa: CASSLGLANTEAFF; clone_size: -; j_call: TRBJ1-1; v_call: TRBV13; d_call: -
cdr3_nt: TGTGCCAGCAGCCTCGTTGCGGACAGAAACTATGGCTACACCTTC; cdr3_aa: CASSLVADRNYGYTF; clone_size: -; j_call: TRBJ1-2; v_call: TRBV6-5; d_call: -
cdr3_nt: TGTGCCAGTACCCCCTACTGGGAGGGGAACACTGAAGCTTTCTTT; cdr3_aa: CASTPYWEGNTEAFF; clone_size: -; j_call: TRBJ1-1; v_call: TRBV19; d_call: -
cdr3_nt: TGCGCCAGCAGCCAAGTAGACTTAGTGACCTACAATGAGCAGTTCTTC; cdr3_aa: CASSQVDLVTYNEQFF; clone_size: -; j_call: TRBJ2-1; v_call: TRBV4-1; d_call: -
cdr3_nt: TGTGCCAGCAGTTACTCCAGGGAGGGGCCCCATGGCTACACCTTC; cdr3_aa: CASSYSREGPHGYTF; clone_size: -; j_call: TRBJ1-2; v_call: TRBV6-5; d_call: -
cdr3_nt: TGTGCCAGTAGTATAGCCCTTACCGGGACAGGGAACACTGAAGCTTTCTTT; cdr3_aa: CASSIALTGTGNTEAFF; clone_size: -; j_call: TRBJ1-1; v_call: TRBV19; d_call: TRBD1
cdr3_nt: TGCGCCAGCAGCTTAACAGGGGAAGAGCGGACTGAAGCTTTCTTT; cdr3_aa: CASSLTGEERTEAFF; clone_size: -; j_call: TRBJ1-1; v_call: TRBV5-1; d_call: TRBD1
cdr3_nt: TGTGCCAGTAGTGAATCAGGGGCTGGAAACACCATATATTTT; cdr3_aa: CASSESGAGNTIYF; clone_size: once; j_call: TRBJ1-3; v_call: TRBV19; d_call: -
cdr3_nt: TGTGCCAGCAGTTTCAAAGGGGGCTATGGCTACACCTTC; cdr3_aa: CASSFKGGYGYTF; clone_size: -; j_call: TRBJ1-2; v_call: TRBV28; d_call: -
cdr3_nt: TGTGCCTGGAACCGGGACAGGGGGACTGAAAAACTGTTTTTT; cdr3_aa: CAWNRDRGTEKLFF; clone_size: -; j_call: TRBJ1-4; v_call: TRBV30; d_call: TRBD1
cdr3_nt: TGCAGTGCTAGTCAGGGGAACTATGGCTACACCTTC; cdr3_aa: CSASQGNYGYTF; clone_size: -; j_call: TRBJ1-2; v_call: TRBV20-1; d_call: -
cdr3_nt: TGTGCCAGCAGTTCAAGGTTAACTACTTTCACCGGGGAGCTGTTTTTT; cdr3_aa: CASSSRLTTFTGELFF; clone_size: once; j_call: TRBJ2-2; v_call: TRBV6-5; d_call: -
cdr3_nt: TGCGCCAGCAGCTTGGAGAACTGGAATTCACCCCTCCACTTT; cdr3_aa: CASSLENWNSPLHF; clone_size: -; j_call: TRBJ1-6; v_call: TRBV5-1; d_call: -
cdr3_nt: TGCGCCAGCAGCCTGACAGGGATCCAAGAGACCCAGTACTTC; cdr3_aa: CASSLTGIQETQYF; clone_size: -; j_call: TRBJ2-5; v_call: TRBV4-1; d_call: TRBD1
cdr3_nt: TGTGCCAGCAGCTCACGGGACAGGGTTCCCTATGGCTACACCTTC; cdr3_aa: CASSSRDRVPYGYTF; clone_size: -; j_call: TRBJ1-2; v_call: TRBV5-4; d_call: TRBD1
cdr3_nt: TGTGCCATCAGTGAGCCGGGACAGGGATACACTGAAGCTTTCTTT; cdr3_aa: CAISEPGQGYTEAFF; clone_size: -; j_call: TRBJ1-1; v_call: TRBV10-3; d_call: TRBD1
cdr3_nt: TGTGCCAGCTCGTCTTTACAGGGGGGCCCAGAGACCCAGTACTTC; cdr3_aa: CASSSLQGGPETQYF; clone_size: -; j_call: TRBJ2-5; v_call: TRBV18; d_call: TRBD1
cdr3_nt: TGTGCCATCAGGACTAGCGGGGGGTACAATGAGCAGTTCTTC; cdr3_aa: CAIRTSGGYNEQFF; clone_size: -; j_call: TRBJ2-1; v_call: TRBV10-3; d_call: TRBD2
cdr3_nt: TGTGCCACCAGCAGAAAACGAAAGGGACAGGGAGTCCCCACAGATACGCAGTATTTT; cdr3_aa: CATSRKRKGQGVPTDTQYF; clone_size: -; j_call: TRBJ2-3; v_call: TRBV15; d_call: TRBD1
cdr3_nt: TGTGCCAGCAGCTCAGCCAGGACTGACTACTCCTACGAGCAGTACTTC; cdr3_aa: CASSSARTDYSYEQYF; clone_size: few; j_call: TRBJ2-7; v_call: TRBV3-1/TRBV3-2; d_call: -
cdr3_nt: TGTGCCAGTAGTATCGACGGGGGGCCCAACTATGGCTACACCTTC; cdr3_aa: CASSIDGGPNYGYTF; clone_size: once; j_call: TRBJ1-2; v_call: TRBV19; d_call: -
cdr3_nt: TGCGCCAGCAGTGAGTTCAGGGACTCTGGAAACACCATATATTTT; cdr3_aa: CASSEFRDSGNTIYF; clone_size: -; j_call: TRBJ1-3; v_call: TRBV10-2; d_call: -
cdr3_nt: TGCAGCGTTGGGGAGAGCAATCAGCCCCAGCATTTT; cdr3_aa: CSVGESNQPQHF; clone_size: -; j_call: TRBJ1-5; v_call: TRBV29-1; d_call: -
cdr3_nt: TGTGCCAGCAGCGTAGGACCTGGGAGTCCATCCGTTCAGCCCCAGCATTTT; cdr3_aa: CASSVGPGSPSVQPQHF; clone_size: -; j_call: TRBJ1-5; v_call: TRBV9; d_call: -
cdr3_nt: TGTGCCAGCAGCTTTTATCCGCAGAGCACAGATACGCAGTATTTT; cdr3_aa: CASSFYPQSTDTQYF; clone_size: -; j_call: TRBJ2-3; v_call: TRBV7-8; d_call: -
cdr3_nt: TGTGCCAGCAGCCCTGCTAAGGGACAGGGGAACACTGAAGCTTTCTTT; cdr3_aa: CASSPAKGQGNTEAFF; clone_size: -; j_call: TRBJ1-1; v_call: TRBV3-1/TRBV3-2; d_call: TRBD1
cdr3_nt: TGCGCCAGCAGCTTAGGCCTAGCGGAGGGCACCGGGGAGCTGTTTTTT; cdr3_aa: CASSLGLAEGTGELFF; clone_size: -; j_call: TRBJ2-2; v_call: TRBV5-1; d_call: TRBD2
cdr3_nt: TGTGCCAGCAGCTCCAGACAGGTTTCCTATGGCTACACCTTC; cdr3_aa: CASSSRQVSYGYTF; clone_size: -; j_call: TRBJ1-2; v_call: TRBV9; d_call: -
cdr3_nt: TGTGCCAGCAGTGACAATTGGCTCAGTCAGCCCCAGCATTTT; cdr3_aa: CASSDNWLSQPQHF; clone_size: -; j_call: TRBJ1-5; v_call: TRBV28; d_call: -
cdr3_nt: TGCGCCAGCAGCGCTTTGGGGACAGGGGGCGCGATTGGGCGAGGCACTGAAGCTTTCTTT; cdr3_aa: CASSALGTGGAIGRGTEAFF; clone_size: -; j_call: TRBJ1-1; v_call: TRBV5-1; d_call: TRBD1
cdr3_nt: TGTGCCAGCAACCCGACAGGGAGCTATGGCTACACCTTC; cdr3_aa: CASNPTGSYGYTF; clone_size: -; j_call: TRBJ1-2; v_call: TRBV6-6; d_call: TRBD1
cdr3_nt: TGTGCCAGCAGCTTGGCCAGACTGTGGTACTTC; cdr3_aa: CASSLARLWYF; clone_size: -; j_call: TRBJ2-7; v_call: TRBV5-8; d_call: -
cdr3_nt: TGTGCCAGCAGTTACGGGGGGACAGTCTCCTACGAGCAGTACTTC; cdr3_aa: CASSYGGTVSYEQYF; clone_size: -; j_call: TRBJ2-7; v_call: TRBV6-5; d_call: -
cdr3_nt: TGTGCCTGGAGTAAATCCCCAGATGTGACCTACAATGAGCAGTTCTTC; cdr3_aa: CAWSKSPDVTYNEQFF; clone_size: -; j_call: TRBJ2-1; v_call: TRBV30; d_call: -
cdr3_nt: TGTGCCAGCAGTGGAGCAGCAGGGGGAAGCGGGAGCTATGGCTACACCTTC; cdr3_aa: CASSGAAGGSGSYGYTF; clone_size: -; j_call: TRBJ1-2; v_call: TRBV2; d_call: TRBD1
cdr3_nt: TGTGCCAGCAGTTCCCACTCGGGGGGTCAGCCCCAGCATTTT; cdr3_aa: CASSSHSGGQPQHF; clone_size: -; j_call: TRBJ1-5; v_call: TRBV28; d_call: -
cdr3_nt: TGTGCCAGCAGTGAAGCGGACAGGGGAAGCGTCGAGCAGTACTTC; cdr3_aa: CASSEADRGSVEQYF; clone_size: few; j_call: TRBJ2-7; v_call: TRBV2; d_call: TRBD1
cdr3_nt: TGTGCCAGCAGCCAAGGGGCACGGGGGGAGCAGTACTTC; cdr3_aa: CASSQGARGEQYF; clone_size: -; j_call: TRBJ2-7; v_call: TRBV14; d_call: -
cdr3_nt: TGTGCCAGAATTAGGGGGACCGGAGCCCCAAACGGTGAAAAACTGTTTTTT; cdr3_aa: CARIRGTGAPNGEKLFF; clone_size: -; j_call: TRBJ1-4; v_call: TRBV5-3; d_call: -
cdr3_nt: TGTGCCAGCTCACCTATTACAGGGGGCGATCGGTCCTACGAGCAGTACTTC; cdr3_aa: CASSPITGGDRSYEQYF; clone_size: -; j_call: TRBJ2-7; v_call: TRBV18; d_call: TRBD1
cdr3_nt: TGTGCCAGCAGCCTCGGGAGGGCAGGGAATTCACCCCTCCACTTT; cdr3_aa: CASSLGRAGNSPLHF; clone_size: -; j_call: TRBJ1-6; v_call: TRBV3-1/TRBV3-2; d_call: -
cdr3_nt: TGTGCCAGCGTTGACAGTAACTATGGCTACACCTTC; cdr3_aa: CASVDSNYGYTF; clone_size: few; j_call: TRBJ1-2; v_call: TRBV2; d_call: -
cdr3_nt: TGCGCCAGCAGCGAACAGACAGGGGGCGCAGATACGCAGTATTTT; cdr3_aa: CASSEQTGGADTQYF; clone_size: once; j_call: TRBJ2-3; v_call: TRBV5-1; d_call: TRBD1
cdr3_nt: TGTGCCAGCAGCTTACATCCGGGCGGGCAATCGGACACTGAAGCTTTCTTT; cdr3_aa: CASSLHPGGQSDTEAFF; clone_size: -; j_call: TRBJ1-1; v_call: TRBV7-3; d_call: -
cdr3_nt: TGCGCCAGCAGCCAAGACGGACAGGGGGCGCAAGCCGCTTTCTTT; cdr3_aa: CASSQDGQGAQAAFF; clone_size: -; j_call: TRBJ1-1; v_call: TRBV4-1; d_call: TRBD1
cdr3_nt: TGTGCCTGGAGTGTACGGGGTCTCGGATATGGCTACACCTTC; cdr3_aa: CAWSVRGLGYGYTF; clone_size: -; j_call: TRBJ1-2; v_call: TRBV30; d_call: -
cdr3_nt: TGTGCCAGTAAGGCGGGGCACCGGCCACCCTATGAAAAACTGTTTTTT; cdr3_aa: CASKAGHRPPYEKLFF; clone_size: -; j_call: TRBJ1-4; v_call: TRBV19; d_call: -
cdr3_nt: TGTGCCAGTAGCCGACGTCGAACAGTGAACACTGAAGCTTTCTTT; cdr3_aa: CASSRRRTVNTEAFF; clone_size: many; j_call: TRBJ1-1; v_call: TRBV19; d_call: -
cdr3_nt: TGTGCCAGCAGCCTTCTAGACGTTAGTGGAGCTTTCTTT; cdr3_aa: CASSLLDVSGAFF; clone_size: -; j_call: TRBJ1-1; v_call: TRBV3-1/TRBV3-2; d_call: -
cdr3_nt: TGTGCCAGCTCCTCCCGTTCGACAGGGGGCGCTTCCCGGCGGGCTTTCTTT; cdr3_aa: CASSSRSTGGASRRAFF; clone_size: -; j_call: TRBJ1-1; v_call: TRBV5-6; d_call: TRBD1
cdr3_nt: TGTGCCAGCAGCCTCAGCGTGGATGAGCAGTTCTTC; cdr3_aa: CASSLSVDEQFF; clone_size: -; j_call: TRBJ2-1; v_call: TRBV5-6; d_call: -
cdr3_nt: TGCGCCAGCAGCTTGGGGACAGCAGCTGAAAAACTGTTTTTT; cdr3_aa: CASSLGTAAEKLFF; clone_size: -; j_call: TRBJ1-4; v_call: TRBV5-1; d_call: -